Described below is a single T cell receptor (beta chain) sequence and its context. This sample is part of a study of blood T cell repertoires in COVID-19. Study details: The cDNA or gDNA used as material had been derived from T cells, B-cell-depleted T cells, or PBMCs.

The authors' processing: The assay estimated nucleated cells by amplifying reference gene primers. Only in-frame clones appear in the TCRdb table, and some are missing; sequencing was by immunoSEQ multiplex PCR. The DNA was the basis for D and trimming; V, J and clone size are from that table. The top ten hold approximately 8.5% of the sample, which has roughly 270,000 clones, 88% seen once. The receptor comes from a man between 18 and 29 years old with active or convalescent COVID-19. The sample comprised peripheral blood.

The CDR3 DNA is TGTGCCACCAGTCACGGGGGCCAGCGGGGGTTACCTAATGAGCAGTTCTTC. Amino acids: CATSHGGQRGLPNEQFF. The rearrangement joins TRBV24-1 to TRBJ2-1; 8 bases are a match to TRBD2. V lost 6 bases, J lost 7 bases, and 16 bases stayed unmatched. The CDR3 contains 17 residues. CDR1 is KGHDR, CDR2 SFDVKD, per germline.